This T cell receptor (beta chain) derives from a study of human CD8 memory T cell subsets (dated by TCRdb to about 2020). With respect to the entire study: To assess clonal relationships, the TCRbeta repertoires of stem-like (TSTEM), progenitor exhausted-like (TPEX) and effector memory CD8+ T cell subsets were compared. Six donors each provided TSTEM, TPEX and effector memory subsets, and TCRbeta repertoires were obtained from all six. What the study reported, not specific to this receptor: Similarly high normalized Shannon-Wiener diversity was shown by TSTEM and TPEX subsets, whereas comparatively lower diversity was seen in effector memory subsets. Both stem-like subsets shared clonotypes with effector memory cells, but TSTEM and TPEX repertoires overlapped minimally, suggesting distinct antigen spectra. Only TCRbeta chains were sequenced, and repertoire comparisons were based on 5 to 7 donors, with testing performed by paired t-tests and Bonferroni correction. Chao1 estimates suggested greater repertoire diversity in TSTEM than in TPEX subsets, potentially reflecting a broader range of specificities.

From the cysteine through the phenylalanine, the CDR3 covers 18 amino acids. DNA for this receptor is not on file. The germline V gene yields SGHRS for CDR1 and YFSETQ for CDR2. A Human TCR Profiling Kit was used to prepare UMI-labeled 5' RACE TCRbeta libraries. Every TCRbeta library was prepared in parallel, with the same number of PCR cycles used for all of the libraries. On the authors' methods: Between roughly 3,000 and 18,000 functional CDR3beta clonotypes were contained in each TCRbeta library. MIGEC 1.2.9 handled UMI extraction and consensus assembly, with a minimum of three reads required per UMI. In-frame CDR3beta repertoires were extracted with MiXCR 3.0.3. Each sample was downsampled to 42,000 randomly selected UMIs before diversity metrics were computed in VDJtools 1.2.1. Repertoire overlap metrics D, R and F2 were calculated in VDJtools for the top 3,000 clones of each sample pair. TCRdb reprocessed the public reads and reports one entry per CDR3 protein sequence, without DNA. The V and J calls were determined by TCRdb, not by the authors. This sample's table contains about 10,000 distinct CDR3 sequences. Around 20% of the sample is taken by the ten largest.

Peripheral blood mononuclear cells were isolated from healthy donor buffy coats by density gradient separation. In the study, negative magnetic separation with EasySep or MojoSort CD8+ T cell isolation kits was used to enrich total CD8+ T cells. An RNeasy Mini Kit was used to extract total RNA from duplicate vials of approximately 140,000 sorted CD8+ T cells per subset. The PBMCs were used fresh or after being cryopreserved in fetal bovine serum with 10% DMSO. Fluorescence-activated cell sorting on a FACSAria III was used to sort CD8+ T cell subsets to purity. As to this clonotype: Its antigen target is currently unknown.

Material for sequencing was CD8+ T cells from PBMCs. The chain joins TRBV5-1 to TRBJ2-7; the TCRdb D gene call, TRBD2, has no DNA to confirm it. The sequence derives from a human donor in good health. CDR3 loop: CASSLQLRLAGEGNEQYF.